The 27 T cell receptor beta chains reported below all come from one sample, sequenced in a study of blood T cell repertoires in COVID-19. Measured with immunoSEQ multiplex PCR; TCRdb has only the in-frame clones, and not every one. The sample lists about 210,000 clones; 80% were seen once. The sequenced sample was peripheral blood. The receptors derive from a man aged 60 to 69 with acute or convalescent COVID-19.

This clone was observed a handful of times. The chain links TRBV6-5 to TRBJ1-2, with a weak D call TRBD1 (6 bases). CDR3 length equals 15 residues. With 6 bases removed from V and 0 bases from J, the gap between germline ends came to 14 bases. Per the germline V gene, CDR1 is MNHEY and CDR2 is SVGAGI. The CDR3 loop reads CASRPVEGANYGYTF. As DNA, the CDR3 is TGTGCCAGCAGACCTGTAGAGGGGGCTAACTATGGCTACACCTTC.

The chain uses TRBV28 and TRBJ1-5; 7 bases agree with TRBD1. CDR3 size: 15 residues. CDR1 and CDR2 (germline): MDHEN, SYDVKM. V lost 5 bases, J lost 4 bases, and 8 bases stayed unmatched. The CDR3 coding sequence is TGTGCCAGCAGTCCTTCGGACAGGTTAAATCAGCCCCAGCATTTT. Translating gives CASSPSDRLNQPQHF. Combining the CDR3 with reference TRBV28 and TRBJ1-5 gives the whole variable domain DVKVTQSSRYLVKRTGEKVFLECVQDMDHENMFWYRQDPGLGLRLIYFSYDVKMKEKGDIPEGYSVSREKKERFSLILESASTNQTSMYLCASSPSDRLNQPQHFGDGTRLSIL.

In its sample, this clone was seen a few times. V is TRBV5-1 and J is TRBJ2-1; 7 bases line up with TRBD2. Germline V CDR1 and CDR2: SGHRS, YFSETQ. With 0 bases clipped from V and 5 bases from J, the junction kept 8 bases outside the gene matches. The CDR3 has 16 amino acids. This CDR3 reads CASSLAAGVTNNEQFF. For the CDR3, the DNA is TGCGCCAGCAGCTTGGCGGCGGGAGTCACTAACAATGAGCAGTTCTTC.

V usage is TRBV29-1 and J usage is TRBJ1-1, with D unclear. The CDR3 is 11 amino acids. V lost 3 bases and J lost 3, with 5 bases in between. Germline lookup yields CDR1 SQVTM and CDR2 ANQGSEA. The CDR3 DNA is TGCAGCGTTGACGCGGACACTGAAGCTTTCTTT. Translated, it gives CSVDADTEAFF.

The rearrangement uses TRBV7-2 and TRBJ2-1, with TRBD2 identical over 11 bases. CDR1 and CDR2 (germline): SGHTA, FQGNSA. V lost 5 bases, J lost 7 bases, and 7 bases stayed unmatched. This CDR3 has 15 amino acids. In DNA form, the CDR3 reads TGTGCCAGCAGCGAACTAGCGGGAGATTGGAATGAGCAGTTCTTC. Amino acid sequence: CASSELAGDWNEQFF.

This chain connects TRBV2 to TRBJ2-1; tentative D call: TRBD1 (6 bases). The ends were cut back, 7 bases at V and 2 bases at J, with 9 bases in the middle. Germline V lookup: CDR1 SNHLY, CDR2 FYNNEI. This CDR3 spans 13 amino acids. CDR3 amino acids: CASKGVTYNEQFF. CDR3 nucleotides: TGTGCCAGCAAGGGGGTAACCTACAATGAGCAGTTCTTC.

Written as DNA, the CDR3 is TGTGCCTGGGGCTCCATAGCGAATACAGATACGCAGTATTTT. The encoded protein is CAWGSIANTDTQYF. This chain uses TRBV30 with TRBJ2-3; D possibly corresponds to TRBD2 (5 bases). V lost 5 bases and J lost 3, with 15 bases in between. The length of the CDR3 is 14 residues. Germline-derived CDR1 and CDR2 are GTSNPN and SVGIG (reference sequence).

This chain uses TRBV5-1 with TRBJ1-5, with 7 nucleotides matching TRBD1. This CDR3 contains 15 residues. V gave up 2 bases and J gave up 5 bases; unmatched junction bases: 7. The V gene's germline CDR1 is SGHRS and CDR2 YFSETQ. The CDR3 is CASSLQGRPDQPQHF. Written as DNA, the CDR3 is TGCGCCAGCAGCTTACAGGGGAGGCCGGATCAGCCCCAGCATTTT. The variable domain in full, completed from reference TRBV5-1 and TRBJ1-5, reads KAGVTQTPRYLIKTRGQQVTLSCSPISGHRSVSWYQQTPGQGLQFLFEYFSETQRNKGNFPGRFSGRQFSNSRSEMNVSTLELGDSALYLCASSLQGRPDQPQHFGDGTRLSIL.

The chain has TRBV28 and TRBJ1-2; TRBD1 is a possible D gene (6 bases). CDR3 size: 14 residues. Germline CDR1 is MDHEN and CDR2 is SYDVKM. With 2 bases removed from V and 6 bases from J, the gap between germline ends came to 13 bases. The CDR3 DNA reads TGTGCCAGCAGTTTAGGGACAACCAGGGATGGCTACACCTTC. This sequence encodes CASSLGTTRDGYTF.

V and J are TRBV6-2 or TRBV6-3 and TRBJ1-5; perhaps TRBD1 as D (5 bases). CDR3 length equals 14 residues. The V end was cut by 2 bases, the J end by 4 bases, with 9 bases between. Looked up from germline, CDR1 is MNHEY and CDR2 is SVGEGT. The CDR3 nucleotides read TGTGCCAGCAGTTACGCCAGGGATAATCAGCCCCAGCATTTT. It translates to CASSYARDNQPQHF.

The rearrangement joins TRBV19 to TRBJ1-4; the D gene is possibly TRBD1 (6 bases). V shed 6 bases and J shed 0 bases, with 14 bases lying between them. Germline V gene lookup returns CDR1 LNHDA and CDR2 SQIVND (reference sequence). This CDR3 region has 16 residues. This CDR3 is CASRQGTFSTNEKLFF. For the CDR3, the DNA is TGTGCCAGTAGACAGGGCACCTTCTCAACTAATGAAAAACTGTTTTTT.

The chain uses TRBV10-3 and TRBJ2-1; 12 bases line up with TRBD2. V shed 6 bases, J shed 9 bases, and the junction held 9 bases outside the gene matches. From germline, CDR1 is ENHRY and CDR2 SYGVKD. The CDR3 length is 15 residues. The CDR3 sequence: CAIRSSSGRAPEQFF. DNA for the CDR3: TGTGCCATCAGATCTTCTAGCGGGAGGGCCCCTGAGCAGTTCTTC.

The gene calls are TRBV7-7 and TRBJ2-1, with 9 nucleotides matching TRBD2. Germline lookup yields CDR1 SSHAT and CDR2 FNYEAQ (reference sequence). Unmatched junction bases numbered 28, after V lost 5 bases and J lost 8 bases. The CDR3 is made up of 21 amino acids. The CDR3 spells CASSRSLYFEREVLSPHEQFF. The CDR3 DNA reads TGTGCCAGCAGCCGGAGTCTGTATTTCGAGCGGGAGGTCTTATCCCCACATGAGCAGTTCTTC.

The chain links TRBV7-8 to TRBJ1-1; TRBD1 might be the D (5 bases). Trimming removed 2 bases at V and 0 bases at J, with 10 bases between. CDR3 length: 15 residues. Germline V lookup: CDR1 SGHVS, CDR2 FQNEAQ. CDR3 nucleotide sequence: TGTGCCAGCAGCTTATACCAGGGCATGAACACTGAAGCTTTCTTT. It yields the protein CASSLYQGMNTEAFF. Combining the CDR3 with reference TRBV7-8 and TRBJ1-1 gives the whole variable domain GAGVSQSPRYKVAKRGQDVALRCDPISGHVSLFWYQQALGQGPEFLTYFQNEAQLDKSGLPSDRFFAERPEGSVSTLKIQRTQQEDSAVYLCASSLYQGMNTEAFFGQGTRLTVV.

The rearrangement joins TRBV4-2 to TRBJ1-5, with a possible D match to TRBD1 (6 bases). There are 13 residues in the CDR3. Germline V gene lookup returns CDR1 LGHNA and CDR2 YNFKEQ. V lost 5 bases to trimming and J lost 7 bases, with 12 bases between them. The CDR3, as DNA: TGTGCCAGCAGCGGCGGGGGCGGGCAGCCCCAGCATTTT. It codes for CASSGGGGQPQHF.

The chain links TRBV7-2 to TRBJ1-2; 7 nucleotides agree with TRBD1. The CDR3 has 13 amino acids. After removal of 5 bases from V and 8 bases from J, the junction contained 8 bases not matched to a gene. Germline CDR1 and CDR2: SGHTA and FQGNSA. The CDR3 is CASSLKDRVGYTF. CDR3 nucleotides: TGTGCCAGCAGCCTCAAAGACAGGGTGGGCTACACCTTC.

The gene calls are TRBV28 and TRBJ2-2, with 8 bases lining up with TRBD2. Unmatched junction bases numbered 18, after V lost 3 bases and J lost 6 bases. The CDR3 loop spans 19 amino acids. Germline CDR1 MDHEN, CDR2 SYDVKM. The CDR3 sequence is CASSFSGSGGGRIPGELFF. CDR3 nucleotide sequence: TGTGCCAGCAGTTTTTCAGGGTCTGGGGGCGGGAGGATCCCCGGGGAGCTGTTTTTT. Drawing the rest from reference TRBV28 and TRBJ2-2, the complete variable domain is DVKVTQSSRYLVKRTGEKVFLECVQDMDHENMFWYRQDPGLGLRLIYFSYDVKMKEKGDIPEGYSVSREKKERFSLILESASTNQTSMYLCASSFSGSGGGRIPGELFFGEGSRLTVL.

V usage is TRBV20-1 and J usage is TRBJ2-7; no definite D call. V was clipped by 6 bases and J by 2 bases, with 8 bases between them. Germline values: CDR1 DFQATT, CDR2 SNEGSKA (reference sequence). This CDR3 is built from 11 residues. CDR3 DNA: TGCAGTGCCCAGATTACCTACGAGCAGTACTTC. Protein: CSAQITYEQYF.

Here the CDR3 DNA reads TGTGCCAGTAGTATTCAAAAATCGGGGGATAAGTACTTC. Amino acid sequence: CASSIQKSGDKYF. The chain links TRBV19 to TRBJ2-7; D is perhaps TRBD2 (6 bases). V was cut by 3 bases and J by 11 bases, with 17 bases left in between. The germline V gene has CDR1 LNHDA and CDR2 SQIVND (reference sequence). The CDR3 totals 13 residues.

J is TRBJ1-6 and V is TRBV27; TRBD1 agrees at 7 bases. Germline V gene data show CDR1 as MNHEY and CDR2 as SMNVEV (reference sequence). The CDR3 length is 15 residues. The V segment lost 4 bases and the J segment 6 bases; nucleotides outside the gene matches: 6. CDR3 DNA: TGTGCCAGCAGTTACGAGACAGGGAGTAATTCACCCCTCCACTTT. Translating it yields CASSYETGSNSPLHF.

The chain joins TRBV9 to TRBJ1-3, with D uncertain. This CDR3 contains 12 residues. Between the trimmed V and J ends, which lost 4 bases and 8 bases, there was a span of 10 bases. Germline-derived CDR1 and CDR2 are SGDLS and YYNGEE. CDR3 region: CASSSRGDTIYF. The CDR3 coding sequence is TGTGCCAGCAGCTCTCGGGGAGACACCATATATTTT. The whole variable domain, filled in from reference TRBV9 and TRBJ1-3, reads DSGVTQTPKHLITATGQRVTLRCSPRSGDLSVYWYQQSLDQGLQFLIQYYNGEERAKGNILERFSAQQFPDLHSELNLSSLELGDSALYFCASSSRGDTIYFGEGSWLTVV.

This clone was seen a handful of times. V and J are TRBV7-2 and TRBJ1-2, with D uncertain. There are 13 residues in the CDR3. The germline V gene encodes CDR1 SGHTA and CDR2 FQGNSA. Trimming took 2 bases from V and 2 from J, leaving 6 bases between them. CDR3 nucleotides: TGTGCCAGCAGCTTATACGGGAACTATGGCTACACCTTC. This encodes CASSLYGNYGYTF. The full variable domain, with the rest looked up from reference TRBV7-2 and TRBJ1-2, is GAGVSQSPSNKVTEKGKDVELRCDPISGHTALYWYRQSLGQGLEFLIYFQGNSAPDKSGLPSDRFSAERTGGSVSTLTIQRTQQEDSAVYLCASSLYGNYGYTFGSGTRLTVV.

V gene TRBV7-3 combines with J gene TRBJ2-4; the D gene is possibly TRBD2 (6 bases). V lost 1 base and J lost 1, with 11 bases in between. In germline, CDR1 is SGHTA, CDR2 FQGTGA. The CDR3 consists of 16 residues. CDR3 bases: TGTGCCAGCAGCTTAAACAGCGGGCCGGCCAAAAACATTCAGTACTTC. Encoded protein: CASSLNSGPAKNIQYF.

The CDR3 DNA reads TGTGCCAGCAGTTCCCCAGGGGGGCCCTACGAGCAGTACTTC. Residues: CASSSPGGPYEQYF. The chain combines TRBV6-5 with TRBJ2-7; perhaps TRBD1 as D (7 bases). The V gene lost 4 bases and the J gene lost 2 bases, with 12 bases spanning the gap. The length of the CDR3 is 14 residues. Germline CDR1 is MNHEY and CDR2 is SVGAGI.

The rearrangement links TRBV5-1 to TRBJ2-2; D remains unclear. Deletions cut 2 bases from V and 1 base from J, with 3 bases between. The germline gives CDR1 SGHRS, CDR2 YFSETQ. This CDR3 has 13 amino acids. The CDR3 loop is CASSFLNTGELFF. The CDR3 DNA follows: TGCGCCAGCAGCTTCCTGAACACCGGGGAGCTGTTTTTT.

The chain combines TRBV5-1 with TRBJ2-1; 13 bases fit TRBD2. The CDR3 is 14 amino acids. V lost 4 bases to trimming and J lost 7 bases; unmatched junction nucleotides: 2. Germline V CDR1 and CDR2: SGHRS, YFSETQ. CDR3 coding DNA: TGCGCCAGCAGCCTACTAGCGGGGGGGAATGAGCAGTTCTTC. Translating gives CASSLLAGGNEQFF.

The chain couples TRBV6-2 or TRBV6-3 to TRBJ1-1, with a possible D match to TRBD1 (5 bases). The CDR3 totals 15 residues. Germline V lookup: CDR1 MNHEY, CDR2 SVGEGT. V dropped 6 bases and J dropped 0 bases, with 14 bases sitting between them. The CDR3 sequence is CASSRARGVNTEAFF. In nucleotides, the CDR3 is TGTGCCAGCAGCCGCGCCCGGGGGGTGAACACTGAAGCTTTCTTT.